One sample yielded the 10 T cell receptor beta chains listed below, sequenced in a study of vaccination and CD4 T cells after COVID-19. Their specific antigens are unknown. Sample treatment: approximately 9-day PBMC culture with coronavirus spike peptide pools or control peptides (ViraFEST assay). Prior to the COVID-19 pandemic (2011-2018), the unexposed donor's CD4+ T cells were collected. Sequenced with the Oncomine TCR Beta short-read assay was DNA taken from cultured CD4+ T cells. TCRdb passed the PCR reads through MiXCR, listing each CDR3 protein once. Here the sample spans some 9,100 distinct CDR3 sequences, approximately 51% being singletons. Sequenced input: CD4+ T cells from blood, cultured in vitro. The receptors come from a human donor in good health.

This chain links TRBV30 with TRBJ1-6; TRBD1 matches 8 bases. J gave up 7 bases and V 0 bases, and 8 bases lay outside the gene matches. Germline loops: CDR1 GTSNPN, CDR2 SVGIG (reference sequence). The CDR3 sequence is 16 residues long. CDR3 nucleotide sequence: TGTGCCTGGAGTGTAAGCCGCTCAGGGGGCAATTCACCCCTCCACTTT. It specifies CAWSVSRSGGNSPLHF.

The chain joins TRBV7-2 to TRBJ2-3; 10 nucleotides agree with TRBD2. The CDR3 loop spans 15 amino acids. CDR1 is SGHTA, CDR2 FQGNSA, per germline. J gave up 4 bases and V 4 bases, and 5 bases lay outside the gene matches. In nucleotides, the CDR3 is TGTGCCAGCAGCTCAAAGCGGGGGGGTGCAGATACGCAGTATTTT. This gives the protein CASSSKRGGADTQYF.

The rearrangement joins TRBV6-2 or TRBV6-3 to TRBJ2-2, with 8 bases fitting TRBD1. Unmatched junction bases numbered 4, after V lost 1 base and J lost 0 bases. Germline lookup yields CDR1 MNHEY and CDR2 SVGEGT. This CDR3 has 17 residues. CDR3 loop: CASSYWGTGANTGELFF. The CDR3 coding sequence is TGTGCCAGCAGTTACTGGGGGACAGGCGCGAACACCGGGGAGCTGTTTTTT.

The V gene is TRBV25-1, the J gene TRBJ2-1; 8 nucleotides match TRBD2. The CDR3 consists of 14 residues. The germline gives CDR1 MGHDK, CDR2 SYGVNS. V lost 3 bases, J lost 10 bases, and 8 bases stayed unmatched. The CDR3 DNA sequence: TGTGCCAGCAGTGAGATAGCGGGAAGAATCGAGCAGTTCTTC. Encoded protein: CASSEIAGRIEQFF. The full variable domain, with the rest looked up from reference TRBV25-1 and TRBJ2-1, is EADIYQTPRYLVIGTGKKITLECSQTMGHDKMYWYQQDPGMELHLIHYSYGVNSTEKGDLSSESTVSRIRTEHFPLTLESARPSHTSQYLCASSEIAGRIEQFFGPGTRLTVL.

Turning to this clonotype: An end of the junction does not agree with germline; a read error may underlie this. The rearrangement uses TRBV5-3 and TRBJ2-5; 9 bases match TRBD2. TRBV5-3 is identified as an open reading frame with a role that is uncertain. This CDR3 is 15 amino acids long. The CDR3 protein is CASSLAFSGSGTQYF. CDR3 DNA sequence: TGTGCCAGCAGCTTGGCCTTTAGCGGGAGTGGGACCCAGTACTTC.

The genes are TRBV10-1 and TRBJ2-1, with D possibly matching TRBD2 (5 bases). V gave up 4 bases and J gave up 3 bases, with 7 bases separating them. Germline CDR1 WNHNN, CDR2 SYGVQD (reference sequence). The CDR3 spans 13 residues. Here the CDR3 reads CASSVDYYNEQFF. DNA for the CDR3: TGCGCCAGCAGTGTAGACTACTACAATGAGCAGTTCTTC.

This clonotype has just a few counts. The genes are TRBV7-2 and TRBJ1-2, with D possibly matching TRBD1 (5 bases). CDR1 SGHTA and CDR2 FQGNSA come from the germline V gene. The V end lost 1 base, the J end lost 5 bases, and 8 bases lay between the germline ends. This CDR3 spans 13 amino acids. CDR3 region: CASSLVSGYGYTF. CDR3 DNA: TGTGCCAGCAGCTTAGTCTCAGGGTATGGCTACACCTTC.

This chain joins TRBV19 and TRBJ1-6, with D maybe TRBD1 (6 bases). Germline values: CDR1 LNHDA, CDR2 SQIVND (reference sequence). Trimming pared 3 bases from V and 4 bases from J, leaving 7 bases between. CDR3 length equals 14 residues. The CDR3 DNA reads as TGTGCCAGTAGTATGAGGGGGTATAATTCACCCCTCCACTTT. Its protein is CASSMRGYNSPLHF.

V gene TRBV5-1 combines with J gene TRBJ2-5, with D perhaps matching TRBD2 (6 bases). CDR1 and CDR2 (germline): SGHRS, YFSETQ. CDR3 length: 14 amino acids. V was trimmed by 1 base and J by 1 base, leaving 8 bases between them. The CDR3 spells CASSLSGAQETQYF. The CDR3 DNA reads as TGCGCCAGCAGCTTGTCGGGAGCCCAAGAGACCCAGTACTTC.

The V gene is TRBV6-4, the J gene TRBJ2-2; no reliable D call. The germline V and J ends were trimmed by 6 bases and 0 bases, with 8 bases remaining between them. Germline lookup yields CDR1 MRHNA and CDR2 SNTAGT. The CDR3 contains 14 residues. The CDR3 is CASRRSSNTGELFF. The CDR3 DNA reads TGTGCCAGCAGAAGGAGTTCGAACACCGGGGAGCTGTTTTTT.